Ten or more counts support the clone carrying this TCR beta chain. Its antigen is unknown. This specimen comes from a study of T cell repertoires in cytomegalovirus infection. Via MiXCR, TCRdb re-called the reads, giving one row per CDR3 protein. The table records fewer than 850,000 distinct CDR3 sequences, 29% of them present only once. CDR1 is MNHNY, CDR2 SVGAGI, per germline (reference sequence). The V end lost 2 bases, the J end lost 0 bases, and 2 bases lay between the germline ends. The CDR3 covers 12 residues. The specimen comprised cultured CD8+ T cells from PBMCs, sampled from culture after CMV antigen stimulation. The sequence derives from a human donor in good health (CMV status not recorded). Some clones in this sample may be carry-over from other donors' samples. The chain recombines TRBV6-6 with TRBJ2-7; no definite D call. As DNA, the CDR3 is TGTGCCAGCAGTTACAGCTCCTACGAGCAGTACTTC. Translation: CASSYSSYEQYF.